This T cell receptor (beta chain) is drawn from a study of preoperative IRX-2 immunotherapy in early breast cancer (dated by TCRdb to the late 2010s). What this sample's treatment or condition label stands for: preoperative locoregional IRX-2 cytokine immunotherapy. The samples were obtained from a phase Ib study that tested preoperative, locoregional IRX-2 cytokine immunotherapy designed to prime immune responses. Donors were patients with early-stage breast cancer who received IRX-2 before surgery. Library creation used the immunoSEQ multiplex PCR assay. The source is immuneACCESS, and TCRdb retained only in-frame sequences with V and J called. Part of the clones is not carried over; for the studies checked, unresolved V genes explain less than half of this, and the remainder is unexplained. The sample table contains around 22,000 clones; only one count was recorded for about 90% of them. Of the sample, over 25% falls within the top ten clones.

On this clone itself: Which antigen it targets is not known. Base-call qualities are not available, and no considerably larger clone is one nucleotide away.

This receptor was obtained from a human donor with breast cancer. Sequences were derived from tumor tissue, sampled after IRX-2 immunotherapy.

In nucleotide form, the sequence is TGCGCCAGCAGCTTGGCCGGGATGTACAATGAGCAGTTCTTC. Its protein product is CASSLAGMYNEQFF. The rearrangement joined TRBV5-1 to TRBJ2-1; TRBD2 is possibly the D segment (5 matching bases). CDR1 and CDR2 (SGHRS, YFSETQ) derive from the germline V gene. The CDR3 covers 14 residues, taking in both the cysteine and the phenylalanine. Here the CDR3 DNA is all that survives: 42 bases in frame from base 1. V is pared back by 0 bases and J by 4 bases, with 8 bases lying between the germline termini. Beyond the CDR3, the reference TRBV5-1 and TRBJ2-1 genes provide the residues; the full variable domain reads: KAGVTQTPRYLIKTRGQQVTLSCSPISGHRSVSWYQQTPGQGLQFLFEYFSETQRNKGNFPGRFSGRQFSNSRSEMNVSTLELGDSALYLCASSLAGMYNEQFFGPGTRLTVL.